The next 29 T cell receptor beta chains were all read from a single sample in a study of blood T cell repertoires in COVID-19. Repertoires were generated with immunoSEQ multiplex PCR, while TCRdb's copy carries only in-frame clones and drops some. The repertoire consists of nearly 45,000 clones, with about 80% occurring once and the leading ten covering around an eighth. Sequenced material: peripheral blood. The receptors originated from a human donor in a cohort sampled during active COVID-19.

The genes are TRBV19 and TRBJ2-1, with 12 bases aligning to TRBD2. Germline V gene data show CDR1 as LNHDA and CDR2 as SQIVND (reference sequence). With 7 bases clipped from V and 9 bases from J, the junction kept 7 bases outside the gene matches. The CDR3 is 14 amino acids. CDR3 DNA: TGTGCCAGTACCCTAGCGGGAGGGCCACGTGAGCAGTTCTTC. Its translation: CASTLAGGPREQFF.

The sample holds a few counts of this clone. The genes are TRBV7-9 and TRBJ2-5; 10 bases match TRBD1. Germline values: CDR1 SEHNR, CDR2 FQNEAQ (reference sequence). This CDR3 is built from 19 residues. The junction had 19 bases not matched to a gene; V was cut back by 4 bases and J by 5 bases. The CDR3 here is CASSSYRTPGQGMGETQYF. The CDR3, as DNA: TGTGCCAGCAGCTCCTATAGAACCCCGGGACAGGGGATGGGTGAGACCCAGTACTTC. Supplemented by reference TRBV7-9 and TRBJ2-5, the full variable domain reads DTGVSQNPRHKITKRGQNVTFRCDPISEHNRLYWYRQTLGQGPEFLTYFQNEAQLEKSRLLSDRFSAERPKGSFSTLEIQRTEQGDSAMYLCASSSYRTPGQGMGETQYFGPGTRLLVL.

This sequence joins TRBV9 and TRBJ1-3; the match to TRBD1 covers 8 bases. J lost 3 bases, V lost 3 bases, and 8 bases had no gene match. Germline V lookup: CDR1 SGDLS, CDR2 YYNGEE. This CDR3 has 16 amino acids. The CDR3 loop is CASSGRTGNYGNTIYF. Here the CDR3 DNA reads TGTGCCAGCAGCGGAAGGACAGGGAATTATGGAAACACCATATATTTT.

This chain joins TRBV4-1 and TRBJ1-4; no firm D call. The V end lost 0 bases, the J end lost 4 bases, and 6 bases lay between the germline ends. The CDR3 extends over 14 amino acids. The V gene's germline CDR1 is MGHRA and CDR2 YSYEKL. The chain's CDR3 is CASSQEADNEKLFF. The DNA of the CDR3 is TGCGCCAGCAGCCAAGAAGCGGATAATGAAAAACTGTTTTTT.

The chain recombines TRBV21-1 with TRBJ2-7; whether TRBD2, the table's D call, matches the DNA was not checked. TRBV21-1 constitutes a pseudogene. This CDR3 contains 17 residues. The CDR3 sequence is CASSKERAAPNSYEQYF. CDR3 coding DNA: TGTGCCAGCAGCAAAGAGAGAGCGGCCCCAAACTCCTACGAGCAGTACTTC.

J is TRBJ2-1 and V is TRBV5-1; the D is unclear. V was shortened by 2 bases and J by 10 bases, with 7 bases between the two germline ends. Germline CDR1 is SGHRS and CDR2 is YFSETQ. The CDR3 has 11 amino acids. DNA of the CDR3: TGCGCCAGCAGCTTACAGCAGGAGCAGTTCTTC. As protein: CASSLQQEQFF. The variable domain in full, with the rest retrieved from reference TRBV5-1 and TRBJ2-1, is KAGVTQTPRYLIKTRGQQVTLSCSPISGHRSVSWYQQTPGQGLQFLFEYFSETQRNKGNFPGRFSGRQFSNSRSEMNVSTLELGDSALYLCASSLQQEQFFGPGTRLTVL.

This chain links TRBV16 with TRBJ2-7, with D possibly being TRBD2 (5 bases). The length of the CDR3 is 14 residues. The germline V gene encodes CDR1 KGHSY and CDR2 FQNENV. The V end was cut by 4 bases, the J end by 2 bases, with 12 bases between. The CDR3: CASSPMTGTYEQYF. The CDR3 DNA sequence: TGTGCCAGCAGCCCGATGACCGGGACCTACGAGCAGTACTTC.

As DNA, the CDR3 is TGTGCCAGTAGTAGAGGGGGACTAAGCGGGGACTACAATGAGCAGTTCTTC. It codes for CASSRGGLSGDYNEQFF. The chain is built from TRBV19 and TRBJ2-1; a possible D gene is TRBD2 (7 bases). The CDR3 contains 17 residues. The V and J ends lost 4 bases and 3 bases respectively, with 19 bases between them. Germline assignment: CDR1 LNHDA and CDR2 SQIVND (reference sequence).

The J gene is TRBJ2-2, the V gene TRBV19; D is possibly TRBD2 (6 bases). Per the germline V gene, CDR1 is LNHDA and CDR2 is SQIVND (reference sequence). V was shortened by 4 bases and J by 4 bases, with 13 bases between the two germline ends. The CDR3 runs 15 residues. CDR3 loop: CASSRGVTITGELFF. DNA for the CDR3: TGTGCCAGTAGTAGGGGGGTGACAATCACCGGGGAGCTGTTTTTT. Full variable domain (remainder filled in from reference TRBV19 and TRBJ2-2): DGGITQSPKYLFRKEGQNVTLSCEQNLNHDAMYWYRQDPGQGLRLIYYSQIVNDFQKGDIAEGYSVSREKKESFPLTVTSAQKNPTAFYLCASSRGVTITGELFFGEGSRLTVL.

The V and J genes are TRBV30 and TRBJ1-6, with 7 nucleotides matching TRBD1. The J segment lost 6 bases and the V segment lost 5 bases, leaving 4 bases of the junction unmatched. Per germline, CDR1 GTSNPN and CDR2 SVGIG (reference sequence). The CDR3 is 13 residues long. The CDR3 coding sequence is TGTGCCTGGGGCCGGGACAGTAATTCACCCCTCCACTTT. It yields the protein CAWGRDSNSPLHF.

In its sample, this clone was seen a few times. This rearrangement joins TRBV7-2 to TRBJ1-5; TRBD1 is a possible D gene (6 bases). Between the trimmed V and J ends, which lost 5 bases and 3 bases, there was a span of 14 bases. Looked up from germline, CDR1 is SGHTA and CDR2 is FQGNSA. This CDR3 has 15 amino acids. This chain's CDR3 is CASSPLQGVNQPQHF. CDR3 DNA sequence: TGTGCCAGCAGCCCCCTACAGGGCGTCAATCAGCCCCAGCATTTT.

The rearrangement links TRBV5-1 to TRBJ2-7; 10 bases fit TRBD1. CDR1 is SGHRS, CDR2 YFSETQ, per germline. CDR3 length equals 16 residues. Trimming cost V 1 base and J 6 bases; bases outside gene matches: 10. The CDR3 DNA reads as TGCGCCAGCAGCTTGTTATTCGCGACAGGGGGCAGCGAGCAGTACTTC. Translated, it gives CASSLLFATGGSEQYF.

This rearrangement joins TRBV11-3 to TRBJ2-1, with 11 bases fitting TRBD2. This CDR3 region has 17 residues. The V and J ends lost 1 base and 4 bases, in that order; junction bases with no gene match: 6. Germline CDR1 and CDR2: SGHNT and YENEEA. This CDR3 is CASSLGAGTSGYNEQFF. In DNA, the CDR3 is TGTGCCAGCAGCTTAGGGGCCGGGACTAGCGGTTACAATGAGCAGTTCTTC.

V is TRBV6-2 or TRBV6-3 and J is TRBJ2-2; the D gene is possibly TRBD2 (5 bases). Germline lookup yields CDR1 MNHEY and CDR2 SVGEGT. This CDR3 comprises 12 residues. Trimming removed 2 bases at V and 15 bases at J, with 13 bases between. The CDR3 reads CASSYGGLGLFF. The CDR3 bases are TGTGCCAGCAGTTACGGAGGACTGGGGTTGTTTTTT.

This chain joins TRBV21-1 and TRBJ1-5; the listed D gene, TRBD1, was not tested against the DNA. TRBV21-1 is flagged as a pseudogene. This CDR3 is built from 19 residues. CDR3 sequence reads: CASSKENRSGGEYNQPQHF. The CDR3 coding sequence is TGTGCCAGCAGCAAAGAAAACCGTTCAGGGGGCGAATACAATCAGCCCCAGCATTTT.

As DNA, the CDR3 is TGTGCCAGCAGCCAAGATAGTAGGCATTCGCGGGACATTCAGTACTTC. Amino acids: CASSQDSRHSRDIQYF. The V gene is TRBV3-1 (or the pseudogene TRBV3-2), the J gene TRBJ2-4, with D tentatively TRBD2 (5 bases). This CDR3 is 16 amino acids long. The germline V gene has CDR1 LGHDT and CDR2 YNNKEL (reference sequence). Trimming removed 0 bases from V and 8 bases from J, with 17 bases in between.

In its sample, this clone was seen once. The rearrangement links TRBV7-8 to TRBJ2-5; 14 bases agree with TRBD2. CDR1 SGHVS and CDR2 FQNEAQ come from the germline V gene. With V trimmed by 5 bases and J by 7 bases, 3 bases remained unmatched. This CDR3 has 14 amino acids. CDR3 DNA sequence: TGTGCCAGCAGCGCGACTAGCGGGAGGGGGACCCAGTACTTC. Translated, it gives CASSATSGRGTQYF.

Only a few counts were recorded for this clone. The rearrangement joins TRBV27 to TRBJ1-2, with TRBD1 matching over 12 bases. Losses at the gene ends were 3 bases for V and 8 bases for J; bases not matched to a gene: 10. Germline V gene lookup returns CDR1 MNHEY and CDR2 SMNVEV (reference sequence). The CDR3 runs 16 residues. CDR3 nucleotides: TGTGCCAGCAGTTTGGGTTCGGGACAGGGGGCGCGGGGCTACACCTTC. Residues: CASSLGSGQGARGYTF.

V usage is TRBV10-3 and J usage is TRBJ2-3, with D possibly being TRBD1 (5 bases). The CDR3 has 14 residues. V lost 6 bases and J 0 bases, leaving 10 bases between the germline ends. CDR1 is ENHRY and CDR2 is SYGVKD in the germline V gene. This chain's CDR3 is CAISLPGSTDTQYF. As DNA, the CDR3 is TGTGCCATCAGCCTGCCAGGGAGCACAGATACGCAGTATTTT.

V and J are TRBV28 and TRBJ2-2; tentatively, D is TRBD2 (5 bases). V was pared by 5 bases and J by 6 bases, with 16 bases between. CDR1 and CDR2 from the germline V gene are MDHEN and SYDVKM. The CDR3 spans 15 residues. The DNA for the CDR3 is TGTGCCAGCAGTCCCCTGAGGGAGTCGCCCGGGGAGCTGTTTTTT. Protein product: CASSPLRESPGELFF.

This clone was seen only a few times. The genes are TRBV21-1 and TRBJ2-7; TRBD2 is the table's D call and was not checked against the DNA. TRBV21-1 is described as a pseudogene. CDR3 size: 18 residues. The CDR3 DNA sequence: TGTGCCAGCAGCGGATGGACTAGCGGGAGCGCCGTTATATACGAGCAGTACTTC. This encodes CASSGWTSGSAVIYEQYF.

The chain is built from TRBV10-1 and TRBJ2-3; D is perhaps TRBD2 (6 bases). Per germline, CDR1 WNHNN and CDR2 SYGVQD (reference sequence). The length of the CDR3 is 13 residues. Trimming took off 5 bases at V and 9 bases at J, with 15 bases between the two ends. CDR3 residues: CASSSSGTGTQYF. The DNA of the CDR3 is TGCGCCAGCAGTTCCTCCGGGACTGGGACGCAGTATTTT.

The chain links TRBV18 to TRBJ2-7, with TRBD2 matching 9 bases. The CDR3 length is 16 residues. The ends lost 2 bases at V and 2 bases at J; junction bases unmatched: 7. CDR1 KGHSH and CDR2 LQKENI come from the germline V gene. Here the CDR3 DNA reads TGTGCCAGCTCACCAGGGCTAGCGGGACCTGCCTACGAGCAGTACTTC. This encodes CASSPGLAGPAYEQYF.

Worth noting for this clone: The conserved closing phenylalanine or tryptophan is absent in this CDR3, likely reflecting a read error. Because the CDR3's place on the DNA is in doubt, the DNA is left out and the CDR3 is given as listed by TCRdb. The chain joins TRBV30 to TRBJ2-7; TRBD2, as called in the table, went unchecked against the DNA. The CDR3 is made up of 8 amino acids, end residues included. Germline values: CDR1 GTSNPN, CDR2 SVGIG (reference sequence). The CDR3 region is CAWSSPGS.

The chain has TRBV7-9 and TRBJ2-2; 10 bases agree with TRBD1. Germline values: CDR1 SEHNR, CDR2 FQNEAQ (reference sequence). Trimming took 3 bases from V and 5 from J; bases not matched to a gene: 3. The CDR3 extends over 15 amino acids. For the CDR3, the DNA is TGTGCCAGCAGCTTCGGGACAGGGGTGACCGGGGAGCTGTTTTTT. It codes for CASSFGTGVTGELFF.

The CDR3 sequence is CASISAGHIEAFF. The CDR3, as DNA: TGTGCCAGCATCTCAGCGGGACATATTGAAGCTTTCTTT. The chain links TRBV27 to TRBJ1-1, with TRBD1 as a possible D gene (6 bases). V was pared by 7 bases and J by 7 bases, with 16 bases between. This CDR3 region has 13 residues. The germline V gene encodes CDR1 MNHEY and CDR2 SMNVEV (reference sequence).

This clone has only one observation. The rearrangement joins TRBV11-2 to TRBJ2-7; 12 positions agree with TRBD2. The junction had 3 bases not matched to a gene; V was cut back by 0 bases and J by 12 bases. The CDR3 is 13 amino acids. CDR1 is SGHAT, CDR2 FQNNGV, per germline. CDR3 protein: CASSLDLAGGWYF. In DNA, the CDR3 is TGTGCCAGCAGCTTAGACCTAGCGGGAGGGTGGTACTTC.

The chain has TRBV4-1 and TRBJ2-3; TRBD2 matches 8 bases. The trim removed 0 bases at V and 1 base at J, leaving 9 bases unmatched. CDR3 length equals 18 residues. Germline assignment: CDR1 MGHRA and CDR2 YSYEKL. CDR3 in DNA: TGCGCCAGCAGCCAAGATGGGAGTAGCGGGATAGGCACAGATACGCAGTATTTT. The encoded protein is CASSQDGSSGIGTDTQYF.

The count of this clone is one. This rearrangement joins TRBV5-6 to TRBJ2-7; the match to TRBD1 covers 7 bases. The CDR3 is 13 amino acids. The germline gives CDR1 SGHDT, CDR2 YYEEEE. Unmatched junction bases numbered 1, after V lost 1 base and J lost 3 bases. CDR3 residues: CASSLYRGYEQYF. The CDR3 DNA reads TGTGCCAGCAGCTTGTACAGGGGCTACGAGCAGTACTTC.